This TCR beta chain came from a study of blood T cells in healthy people across ages. General study results and limits: TCR beta diversity per million T cells fell roughly linearly with age.

The CDR3 loop spans 14 amino acids. V lost 6 bases to trimming and J lost 4 bases, with 15 bases between them. Germline CDR1 DFQATT, CDR2 SNEGSKA (reference sequence). A J-beta primer mix and a sample-barcoded 5' primer were used in a second PCR of about 6 to 12 cycles. TCRdb reprocessed the 5' RACE reads with MiXCR, giving one entry per CDR3 protein. The table includes about 690,000 distinct CDR3 sequences, less than 45% detected once. Ranging in age from about 6 to 95, the donors were healthy Caucasian individuals from Russia. Notes on this clonotype: Its antigen is not known.

V gene TRBV20-1 combines with J gene TRBJ1-4; a weak D match, TRBD1 (6 bases). Specimen: blood. The TCR originated in a man older than 75 in good health. CDR3 sequence (DNA): TGCAGTGCCGTAATCAGGGGAGGTAATGAAAAACTGTTTTTT. Protein sequence: CSAVIRGGNEKLFF.